This T cell receptor (beta chain) came from a study of T cells and Merkel cell carcinoma outcomes (TCRdb year 2020). With respect to the entire study: The tumor T-cell repertoire, together with T-cell density, was examined as a predictor of clinical outcome in patients with Merkel cell carcinoma. The research as a whole found: The combination of T-cell repertoire features and T-cell density was reported to predict clinical outcomes in patients with Merkel cell carcinoma.

The library was made by the immunoSEQ multiplex PCR assay. What TCRdb holds here is the immuneACCESS table cut down to in-frame rearrangements. Part of the clones is not present; checked against another copy, under half of the missing clones reflect an unresolved V gene, and the others are unexplained. This sample is represented by under 550 clones; around 87% of them were singletons. The biggest ten clones account for about 6.7% of the sample. The samples were obtained from people who had Merkel cell carcinoma. In regard to this clone: Its antigen specificity is not known. Per-base quality was not reported, and no clone a single base away is much larger than it.

Compared with germline, V lacks 0 bases and J lacks 6 bases; bases without a gene match: 4. Taken from cysteine to phenylalanine, the CDR3 has 15 residues. Just the 45-base CDR3 DNA is kept, in frame starting at base 1. From a lookup of the germline V gene, CDR1 and CDR2 are SGDLS and YYNGEE. The chain is encoded by TRBV9 joined to TRBJ2-1; TRBD1 fits 9 bases in the junction. Sequenced material: tumor tissue from Merkel cell carcinoma. The origin of this receptor is a human donor with Merkel cell carcinoma. This receptor has the CDR3 CASSVAGTGLNEQFF. The DNA sequence is TGTGCCAGCAGCGTAGCGGGGACAGGGCTCAATGAGCAGTTCTTC.